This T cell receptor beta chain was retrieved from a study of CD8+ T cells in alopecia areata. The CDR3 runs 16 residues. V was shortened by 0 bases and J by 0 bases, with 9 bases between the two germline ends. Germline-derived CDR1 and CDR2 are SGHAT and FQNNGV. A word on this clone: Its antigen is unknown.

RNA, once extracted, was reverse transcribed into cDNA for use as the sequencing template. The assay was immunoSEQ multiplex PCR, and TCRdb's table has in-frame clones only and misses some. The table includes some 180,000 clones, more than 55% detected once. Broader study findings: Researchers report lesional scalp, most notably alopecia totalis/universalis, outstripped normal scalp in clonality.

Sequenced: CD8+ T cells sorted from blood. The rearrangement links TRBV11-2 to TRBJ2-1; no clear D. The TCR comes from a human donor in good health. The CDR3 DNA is TGTGCCAGCAGCTTAGAGGACCTGAGCTCCTACAATGAGCAGTTCTTC. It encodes CASSLEDLSSYNEQFF.